This T cell receptor (beta chain) came from a study of blood T cell repertoires in COVID-19. This clone has a handful of counts. Germline V gives CDR1 LGHNA, CDR2 YSLEER. The V gene lost 0 bases and the J gene lost 0 bases, with 14 bases spanning the gap. CDR3 length equals 18 residues. Study processing details: Amplified reference gene primers provided the basis for estimating nucleated cell counts. Sequenced by immunoSEQ multiplex PCR; TCRdb stores in-frame clones only, minus some. That table is the source of V, J and clone size, and D and trimming were worked out from the DNA. The sample yields about 240,000 clones, approximately 86% seen once.

Sequenced sample: PBMCs or T cells enriched from blood (not recorded which). V is TRBV4-3 and J is TRBJ1-4; D not certain. This receptor was taken from a woman under 40 with acute COVID-19. In DNA, the CDR3 is TGCGCCAGCAGCCAAGACACAGCAGAATTTGCAACTAATGAAAAACTGTTTTTT. Translated, it gives CASSQDTAEFATNEKLFF.